This T cell receptor beta chain was sequenced in a study of CXCR3-negative and CXCR3-positive naive CD8 T cells. Study at large: The TRB read total, about 130 million, broke down to about 1.5 +/- 0.3 million reads per library.

Notes on the study in general: Researchers report that CXCR3-positive naive cells carry more hydrophobic TRB CDR3s than CXCR3-negative naive cells. Naive subsets expressed similar surface CD5; TRB CDR3 features served to infer TCR strength.

As to this clonotype: The antigen is not known.

TRB cDNA was prepared as libraries by UMI-labeled 5' RACE. TCRdb reworked the 5' RACE reads into one entry per CDR3 protein, no DNA. The sample shows around 84,000 distinct CDR3 sequences, and less than 0.85% sits with its ten largest clones. Germline V CDR1 and CDR2: SEHNR, FQNEAQ (reference sequence). The CDR3 covers 14 residues. This receptor was taken from a human donor in good health. Some clones in this sample may be carry-over from other donors' samples. The chain links TRBV7-9 to TRBJ2-3; the TCRdb D gene call, TRBD1, has no DNA to confirm it. The sample comprised naive CXCR3+ CD8+ T cells from blood. Subset denoted: CD45RO-CCR7+CD27+CD95- naive CD8+ T cells expressing CXCR3 (TNR3+). The CDR3 loop reads CASSLAWDPDTQYF.